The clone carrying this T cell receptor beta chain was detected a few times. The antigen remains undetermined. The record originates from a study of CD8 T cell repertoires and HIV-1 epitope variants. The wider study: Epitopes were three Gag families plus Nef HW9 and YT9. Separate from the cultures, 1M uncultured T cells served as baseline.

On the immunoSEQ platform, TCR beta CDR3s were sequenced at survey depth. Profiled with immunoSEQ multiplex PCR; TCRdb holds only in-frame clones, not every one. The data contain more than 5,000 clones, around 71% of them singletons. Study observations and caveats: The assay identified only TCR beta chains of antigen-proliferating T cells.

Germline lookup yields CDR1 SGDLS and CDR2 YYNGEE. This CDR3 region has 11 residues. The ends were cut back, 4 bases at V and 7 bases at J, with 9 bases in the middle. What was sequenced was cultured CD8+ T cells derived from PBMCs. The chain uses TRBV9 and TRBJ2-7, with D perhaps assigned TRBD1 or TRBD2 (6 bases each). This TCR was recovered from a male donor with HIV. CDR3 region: CASSLGGEQYF. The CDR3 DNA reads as TGTGCCAGCAGCCTAGGGGGGGAGCAGTACTTC. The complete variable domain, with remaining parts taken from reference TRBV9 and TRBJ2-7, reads DSGVTQTPKHLITATGQRVTLRCSPRSGDLSVYWYQQSLDQGLQFLIQYYNGEERAKGNILERFSAQQFPDLHSELNLSSLELGDSALYFCASSLGGEQYFGPGTRLTVT.